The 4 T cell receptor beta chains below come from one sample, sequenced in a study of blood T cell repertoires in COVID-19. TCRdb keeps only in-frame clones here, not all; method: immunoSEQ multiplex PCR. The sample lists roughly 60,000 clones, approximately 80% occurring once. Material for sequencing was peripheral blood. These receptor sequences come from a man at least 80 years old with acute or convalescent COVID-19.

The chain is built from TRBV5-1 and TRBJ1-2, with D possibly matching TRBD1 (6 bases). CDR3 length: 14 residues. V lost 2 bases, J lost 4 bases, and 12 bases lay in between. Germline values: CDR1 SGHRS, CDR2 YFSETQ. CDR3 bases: TGCGCCAGCAGCTTCTCCGGACAGTCCTATGGCTACACCTTC. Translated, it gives CASSFSGQSYGYTF.

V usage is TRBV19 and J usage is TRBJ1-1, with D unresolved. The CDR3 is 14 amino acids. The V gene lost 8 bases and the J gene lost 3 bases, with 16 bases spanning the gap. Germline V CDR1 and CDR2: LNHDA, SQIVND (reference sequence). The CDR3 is CASSDGRGYTEAFF. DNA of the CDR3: TGTGCCAGTTCCGACGGGAGAGGGTACACTGAAGCTTTCTTT.

The CDR3, as DNA: TGTGCCAGCAGTGTGGAGGGTAAAGAGACCCAGTACTTC. Amino acids: CASSVEGKETQYF. The rearrangement uses TRBV6-6 and TRBJ2-5; tentative D call: TRBD2 (6 bases). In germline, CDR1 is MNHNY, CDR2 SVGAGI (reference sequence). V was pared by 5 bases and J by 3 bases, with 10 bases between. This CDR3 comprises 13 residues.

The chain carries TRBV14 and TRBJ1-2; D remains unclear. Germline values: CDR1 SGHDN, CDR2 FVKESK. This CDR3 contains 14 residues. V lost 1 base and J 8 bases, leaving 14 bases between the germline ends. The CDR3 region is CASSQAGLMSGYTF. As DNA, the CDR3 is TGTGCCAGCAGCCAAGCAGGACTTATGAGCGGCTACACCTTC.